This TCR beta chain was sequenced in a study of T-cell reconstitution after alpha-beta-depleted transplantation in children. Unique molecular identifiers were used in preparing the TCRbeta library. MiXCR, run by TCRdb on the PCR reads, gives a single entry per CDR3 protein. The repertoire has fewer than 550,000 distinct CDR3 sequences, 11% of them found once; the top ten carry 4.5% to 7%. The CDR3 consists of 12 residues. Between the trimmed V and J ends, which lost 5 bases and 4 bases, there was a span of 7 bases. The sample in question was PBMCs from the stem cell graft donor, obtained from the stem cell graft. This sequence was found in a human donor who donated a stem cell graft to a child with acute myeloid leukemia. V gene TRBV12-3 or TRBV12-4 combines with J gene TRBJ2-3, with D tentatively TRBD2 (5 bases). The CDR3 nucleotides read TGTGCCAGCAGTACTAGGGCAGATACGCAGTATTTT. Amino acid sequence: CASSTRADTQYF.